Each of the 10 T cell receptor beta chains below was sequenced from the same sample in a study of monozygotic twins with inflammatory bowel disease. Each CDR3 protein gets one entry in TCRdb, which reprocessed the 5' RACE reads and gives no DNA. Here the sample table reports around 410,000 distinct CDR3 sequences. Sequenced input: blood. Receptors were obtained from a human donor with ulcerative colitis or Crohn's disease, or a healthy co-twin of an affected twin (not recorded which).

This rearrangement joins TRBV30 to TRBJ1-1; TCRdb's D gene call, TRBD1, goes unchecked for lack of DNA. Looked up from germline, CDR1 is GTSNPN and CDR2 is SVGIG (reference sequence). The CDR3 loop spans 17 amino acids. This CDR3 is CAWISPGVLPGRPGAFF.

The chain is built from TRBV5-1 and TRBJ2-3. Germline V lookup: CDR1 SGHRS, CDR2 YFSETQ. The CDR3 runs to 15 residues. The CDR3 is CASSVQNPSTDTQYF.

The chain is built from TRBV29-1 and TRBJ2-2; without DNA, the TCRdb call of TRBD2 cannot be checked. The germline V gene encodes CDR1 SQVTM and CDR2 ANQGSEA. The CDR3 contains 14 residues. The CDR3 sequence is CSVDPGGLVGELFF.

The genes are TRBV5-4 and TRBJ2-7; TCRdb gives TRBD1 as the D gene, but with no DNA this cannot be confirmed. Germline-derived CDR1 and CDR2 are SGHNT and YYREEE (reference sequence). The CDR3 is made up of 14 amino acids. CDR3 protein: CASSLGVGTYEQYF.

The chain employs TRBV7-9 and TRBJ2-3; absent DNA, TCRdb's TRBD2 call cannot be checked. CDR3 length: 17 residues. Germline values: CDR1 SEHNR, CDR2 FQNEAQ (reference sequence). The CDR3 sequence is CASSARLAGGPTDTQYF.

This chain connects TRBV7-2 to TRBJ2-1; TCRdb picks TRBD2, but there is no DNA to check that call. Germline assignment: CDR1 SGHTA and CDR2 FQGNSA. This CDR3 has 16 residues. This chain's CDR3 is CASSLAGGGGASGQFF. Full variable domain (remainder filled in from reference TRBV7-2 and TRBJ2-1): GAGVSQSPSNKVTEKGKDVELRCDPISGHTALYWYRQSLGQGLEFLIYFQGNSAPDKSGLPSDRFSAERTGGSVSTLTIQRTQQEDSAVYLCASSLAGGGGASGQFFGPGTRLTVL.

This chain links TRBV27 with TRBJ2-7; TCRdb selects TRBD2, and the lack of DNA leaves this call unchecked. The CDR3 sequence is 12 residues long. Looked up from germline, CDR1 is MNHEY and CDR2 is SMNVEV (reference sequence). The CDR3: CASRRGGSEQYF.

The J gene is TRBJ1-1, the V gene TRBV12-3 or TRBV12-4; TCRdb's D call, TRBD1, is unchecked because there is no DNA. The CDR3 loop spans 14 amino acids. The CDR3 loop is CASSFGDRVPEAFF.

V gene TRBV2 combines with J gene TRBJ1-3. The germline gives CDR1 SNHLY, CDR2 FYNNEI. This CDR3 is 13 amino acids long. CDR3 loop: CASRDRAGNTIYF. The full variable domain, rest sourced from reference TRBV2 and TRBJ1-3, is EPEVTQTPSHQVTQMGQEVILRCVPISNHLYFYWYRQILGQKVEFLVSFYNNEISEKSEIFDDQFSVERPDGSNFTLKIRSTKLEDSAMYFCASRDRAGNTIYFGEGSWLTVV.

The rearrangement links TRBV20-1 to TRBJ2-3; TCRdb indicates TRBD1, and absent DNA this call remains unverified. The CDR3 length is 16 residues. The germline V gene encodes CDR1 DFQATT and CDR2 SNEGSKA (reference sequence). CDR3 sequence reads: CSARSTQGGNTDTQYF.